One and the same sample provided the 32 T cell receptor beta chains below, sequenced in a study of early T cells in non-severe SARS-CoV-2 infection. From the 5' RACE reads, TCRdb called clonotypes with MiXCR, one entry per CDR3 protein. The table includes 30,000 to 40,000 distinct CDR3 sequences, 5% to 6% detected once. The specimen was whole blood. The receptors were sampled from an adult who was a healthcare worker with PCR-confirmed SARS-CoV-2 infection or an uninfected control (not recorded which).

This clonotype was seen at least ten times. The J gene is TRBJ2-3, the V gene TRBV18, with D tentatively TRBD1 (6 bases). The CDR3 has 12 amino acids. V lost 0 bases, J lost 8 bases, and 6 bases lay in between. Germline V gene data show CDR1 as KGHSH and CDR2 as LQKENI. This CDR3 is CASSPPDSTQYF. The CDR3 DNA reads TGTGCCAGCTCACCACCGGACAGTACGCAGTATTTT. Drawing the rest from reference TRBV18 and TRBJ2-3, the complete variable domain is NAGVMQNPRHLVRRRGQEARLRCSPMKGHSHVYWYRQLPEEGLKFMVYLQKENIIDESGMPKERFSAEFPKEGPSILRIQQVVRGDSAAYFCASSPPDSTQYFGPGTRLTVL.

This clonotype was recorded many times. V is TRBV28 and J is TRBJ2-6; D ambiguous. The V end lost 5 bases, the J end lost 0 bases, and 8 bases lay between the germline ends. In germline, CDR1 is MDHEN, CDR2 SYDVKM. This CDR3 is built from 15 residues. CDR3 DNA: TGTGCCAGCAGTCTCGCCATCTCTGGGGCCAACGTCCTGACTTTC. This gives the protein CASSLAISGANVLTF.

This clonotype has ten or more counts. The chain recombines TRBV15 with TRBJ2-7, with 10 bases that match TRBD2. CDR1 and CDR2 from the germline V gene are LNHNV and YYDKDF (reference sequence). CDR3 length equals 16 residues. The V segment lost 0 bases and the J segment 7 bases; nucleotides outside the gene matches: 9. Here the CDR3 reads CATSRDLAGVSGEQYF. Written as DNA, the CDR3 is TGTGCCACCAGCAGAGACCTAGCGGGAGTCTCTGGTGAGCAGTACTTC.

This clonotype was seen at least ten times. CDR3 sequence reads: CASSPEGGPDTQYF. CDR3 bases: TGCGCCAGCAGCCCTGAGGGGGGCCCAGATACGCAGTATTTT. V is TRBV5-1 and J is TRBJ2-3, with D possibly called TRBD1 or TRBD2 (6 bases each). CDR1 is SGHRS and CDR2 is YFSETQ in the germline V gene. The CDR3 runs 14 residues. V lost 4 bases and J 4 bases, leaving 13 bases between the germline ends.

The sample holds many counts of this clonotype. This chain links TRBV5-4 with TRBJ2-3, with a weak D call TRBD2 (6 bases). Germline CDR1 is SGHNT and CDR2 is YYREEE (reference sequence). V was pared by 5 bases and J by 6 bases, with 13 bases between. The CDR3 is 13 amino acids. CDR3 in DNA: TGTGCCAGCAGACACCTCACTAGCGATACGCAGTATTTT. Translating gives CASRHLTSDTQYF.

This clonotype was recorded many times. V gene TRBV30 combines with J gene TRBJ1-1; a possible D gene is TRBD1 (5 bases). The length of the CDR3 is 13 residues. V was pared by 8 bases and J by 2 bases, with 15 bases between. CDR1 GTSNPN and CDR2 SVGIG come from the germline V gene (reference sequence). The CDR3 protein is CAQGKGVNTEAFF. Here the CDR3 DNA reads TGTGCCCAGGGCAAAGGGGTAAACACTGAAGCTTTCTTT.

This clonotype was recorded at least ten times. This chain links TRBV20-1 with TRBJ2-7, with 9 bases identical to TRBD2. This CDR3 region has 14 residues. CDR1 and CDR2 (germline): DFQATT, SNEGSKA (reference sequence). Germline trimming cut 6 bases from V and 2 bases from J; bases unmatched to any gene: 8. In DNA, the CDR3 is TGCAGTGCAAAGACTAGCGGAAACACCTACGAGCAGTACTTC. It encodes CSAKTSGNTYEQYF.

This clonotype was recorded a few times. The chain uses TRBV7-9 and TRBJ2-7; perhaps TRBD1 as D (5 bases). Looked up from germline, CDR1 is SEHNR and CDR2 is FQNEAQ (reference sequence). This CDR3 is 15 amino acids long. Trimming took off 1 base at V and 2 bases at J, with 12 bases between the two ends. The CDR3 loop is CASSLGSRAAYEQYF. CDR3 DNA: TGTGCCAGCAGCTTAGGTTCCAGGGCAGCCTACGAGCAGTACTTC.

This clonotype was seen ten or more times. The chain combines TRBV6-1 with TRBJ2-3, with 14 bases identical to TRBD2. CDR1 and CDR2 (germline): MNHNS, SASEGT. CDR3 length equals 19 residues. V was clipped by 2 bases and J by 5 bases; unmatched bases: 12. This CDR3 is CASSEFGGLAGASGDTQYF. DNA for the CDR3: TGTGCCAGCAGTGAATTCGGGGGACTAGCGGGGGCGTCCGGAGATACGCAGTATTTT.

Many counts were recorded for this clonotype. The chain combines TRBV2 with TRBJ2-1, with TRBD2 identical over 10 bases. The length of the CDR3 is 15 residues. The germline V gene has CDR1 SNHLY and CDR2 FYNNEI. V dropped 4 bases and J dropped 4; count of bases not matched to a gene: 4. CDR3 residues: CASSAASGGYNEQFF. In nucleotides, the CDR3 is TGTGCCAGCAGTGCGGCTAGCGGGGGTTACAATGAGCAGTTCTTC.

The V gene is TRBV19, the J gene TRBJ2-1, with D maybe TRBD2 (6 bases). The CDR3 is 16 amino acids. The germline CDR1 and CDR2 sequences are LNHDA and SQIVND (reference sequence). Trimming left V 0 bases short and J 5 bases short, with 14 bases between. The CDR3 bases are TGTGCCAGTAGTATAGATACGGGAGTGATCCACAATGAGCAGTTCTTC. Protein: CASSIDTGVIHNEQFF.

This clonotype occurred many times. This sequence joins TRBV30 and TRBJ2-2; unclear D gene. Looked up from germline, CDR1 is GTSNPN and CDR2 is SVGIG (reference sequence). Trimming took off 2 bases at V and 6 bases at J, with 7 bases between the two ends. The CDR3 is made up of 12 amino acids. CDR3 DNA sequence: TGTGCCTGGAGTAGGTCCTCCGGGGAGCTGTTTTTT. This encodes CAWSRSSGELFF.

This clonotype was seen at least ten times. The junction shows a germline mismatch at one end, possibly a read error. This chain links TRBV7-2 with TRBJ2-1, with D perhaps TRBD2 (6 bases). Germline V gene lookup returns CDR1 SGHTA and CDR2 FQGNSA. The CDR3 sequence is 9 residues long. CDR3 sequence reads: CASPIGDSF. CDR3 sequence (DNA): TGTGCCAGCCCCATCGGGGACTCCTTC.

This clonotype was detected ten times or more. This sequence joins TRBV6-2 or TRBV6-3 and TRBJ1-1, with a weak D call TRBD1 (5 bases). The V end was cut by 2 bases, the J end by 4 bases, with 11 bases between. The CDR3 totals 14 residues. In germline, CDR1 is MNHEY, CDR2 SVGEGT. CDR3 residues: CASSYRSRGTEAFF. For the CDR3, the DNA is TGTGCCAGCAGTTACAGGTCGAGGGGCACTGAAGCTTTCTTT.

There are a few counts of this clonotype. DNA of the CDR3: TGTGCCAGCAGTTTCCCCTTCAGGGGAGGGAACACCGGGGAGCTGTTTTTT. Its protein product is CASSFPFRGGNTGELFF. This rearrangement joins TRBV27 to TRBJ2-2; tentatively, D is TRBD1 or TRBD2 (6 bases each). The germline V gene encodes CDR1 MNHEY and CDR2 SMNVEV (reference sequence). Trimming left V 3 bases short and J 1 base short, with 15 bases between. The CDR3 extends over 17 amino acids.

This clonotype was seen repeatedly, ten times or more. This chain joins TRBV5-1 and TRBJ1-6; maybe TRBD1 (6 bases). V shed 2 bases and J shed 1 base, with 13 bases lying between them. The CDR3 covers 17 residues. Germline lookup yields CDR1 SGHRS and CDR2 YFSETQ. CDR3 region: CASSFGQPRSYNSPLHF. The DNA of the CDR3 is TGCGCCAGCAGCTTCGGACAGCCCCGTTCCTATAATTCACCCCTCCACTTT.

This clonotype was found many times. The chain employs TRBV19 and TRBJ2-2; 10 nucleotides line up with TRBD1. V was clipped by 4 bases and J by 6 bases; unmatched bases: 8. The germline V gene has CDR1 LNHDA and CDR2 SQIVND (reference sequence). The CDR3 runs 16 residues. The CDR3 sequence: CASSTVPGQGAGELFF. CDR3 nucleotide sequence: TGTGCCAGTAGTACTGTCCCCGGACAGGGGGCCGGGGAGCTGTTTTTT.

This clonotype was observed many times. V is TRBV5-1 and J is TRBJ1-5; no clear D. The CDR3 covers 12 residues. Trimming removed 0 bases from V and 6 bases from J, with 4 bases in between. Germline V CDR1 and CDR2: SGHRS, YFSETQ. The CDR3 reads CASSLDGQPQHF. The DNA for the CDR3 is TGCGCCAGCAGCTTGGACGGTCAGCCCCAGCATTTT.

This clonotype showed up just a few times. V gene TRBV12-3 or TRBV12-4 combines with J gene TRBJ2-4; perhaps TRBD1 as D (8 bases). V was trimmed by 5 bases and J by 8 bases, leaving 16 bases between them. The CDR3 runs 14 residues. This CDR3 reads CASSQQGGGDIQYF. Here the CDR3 DNA reads TGTGCCAGCAGTCAACAGGGGGGAGGGGACATTCAGTACTTC.

This clonotype was counted at least ten times. The J gene is TRBJ2-2, the V gene TRBV19, with D unresolved. The CDR3 runs to 13 residues. V lost 6 bases, J lost 2 bases, and 7 bases lay in between. The germline gives CDR1 LNHDA, CDR2 SQIVND (reference sequence). The DNA for the CDR3 is TGTGCCAGTAGAATCCCTAACACCGGGGAGCTGTTTTTT. The encoded protein is CASRIPNTGELFF. The complete variable domain, with remaining parts taken from reference TRBV19 and TRBJ2-2, reads DGGITQSPKYLFRKEGQNVTLSCEQNLNHDAMYWYRQDPGQGLRLIYYSQIVNDFQKGDIAEGYSVSREKKESFPLTVTSAQKNPTAFYLCASRIPNTGELFFGEGSRLTVL.

This clonotype was recorded many times. V gene TRBV11-1 combines with J gene TRBJ2-5; D is unresolved. Trimming cost V 5 bases and J 2 bases, with 12 bases left between them. CDR1 SGHAT and CDR2 FQDESV come from the germline V gene (reference sequence). This CDR3 is built from 14 residues. The chain's CDR3 is CASSPTPGQETQYF. The DNA for the CDR3 is TGTGCCAGCAGCCCGACCCCCGGACAAGAGACCCAGTACTTC.

This clonotype was counted only a few times. The chain links TRBV24-1 to TRBJ2-3, with TRBD2 matching over 8 bases. The CDR3 consists of 15 residues. Germline lookup yields CDR1 KGHDR and CDR2 SFDVKD. The J segment lost 2 bases and the V segment lost 4 bases, leaving 4 bases of the junction unmatched. The CDR3 reads CATSEQRGNTDTQYF. CDR3 DNA sequence: TGTGCCACCAGTGAGCAGCGGGGGAACACAGATACGCAGTATTTT.

This clonotype was seen ten or more times. The gene calls are TRBV6-6 and TRBJ1-3, with a possible D match to TRBD1 (5 bases). The CDR3 spans 15 residues. Per germline, CDR1 MNHNY and CDR2 SVGAGI (reference sequence). Trimming took off 0 bases at V and 0 bases at J, with 6 bases between the two ends. As DNA, the CDR3 is TGTGCCAGCAGTTACTCGAGGGGCTCTGGAAACACCATATATTTT. This codes for CASSYSRGSGNTIYF.

This clonotype was detected a few times. V usage is TRBV5-5 and J usage is TRBJ2-1, with D possibly matching TRBD2 (6 bases). Germline loops: CDR1 SGHKS, CDR2 YYEKEE (reference sequence). Between the trimmed V and J ends, which lost 5 bases and 10 bases, there was a span of 16 bases. This CDR3 is 13 amino acids long. CDR3 coding DNA: TGTGCCAGCAGTTACGGGGGTCTACGCGAGCAGTTCTTC. Translation gives CASSYGGLREQFF.

This clonotype was found many times. The V and J genes are TRBV21-1 and TRBJ2-4; the table calls TRBD1, which could not be checked here. TRBV21-1 is marked as a pseudogene. This CDR3 has 14 residues. CDR3 sequence reads: CASSPPERENIQYF. The CDR3 nucleotides are TGTGCCAGCAGCCCCCCCGAACGGGAAAACATTCAGTACTTC.

This clonotype was picked up many times. This chain connects TRBV25-1 to TRBJ1-3; D is unclear. This CDR3 region has 13 residues. V lost 2 bases and J 0 bases, leaving 2 bases between the germline ends. The V gene's germline CDR1 is MGHDK and CDR2 SYGVNS. For the CDR3, the DNA is TGTGCCAGCAGTGAAAGCTCTGGAAACACCATATATTTT. Translation gives CASSESSGNTIYF.

This clonotype showed up many times. This sequence joins TRBV20-1 and TRBJ1-2; the match to TRBD1 covers 7 bases. The junction had 6 bases not matched to a gene; V was cut back by 0 bases and J by 2 bases. The CDR3 covers 15 residues. Germline CDR1 reads DFQATT; CDR2 reads SNEGSKA (reference sequence). DNA for the CDR3: TGCAGTGCTAGAGAAGGGGGCCTCTTGAACTATGGCTACACCTTC. It codes for CSAREGGLLNYGYTF.

This clonotype was seen at least ten times. V usage is TRBV6-1 and J usage is TRBJ2-1; D may be TRBD2 (6 bases). CDR1 MNHNS and CDR2 SASEGT come from the germline V gene. Deletions cut 2 bases from V and 1 base from J, with 9 bases between. The CDR3 sequence is 15 residues long. In DNA, the CDR3 is TGTGCCAGCAGTGAACCCGGGAGATCCTACAATGAGCAGTTCTTC. It specifies CASSEPGRSYNEQFF.

This clonotype has only a few counts. The chain recombines TRBV6-5 with TRBJ2-7; D might be TRBD1 or TRBD2, each matching 5 bases. Between the trimmed V and J ends, which lost 6 bases and 1 base, there was a span of 10 bases. Germline V gene lookup returns CDR1 MNHEY and CDR2 SVGAGI. This CDR3 spans 13 amino acids. The DNA of the CDR3 is TGTGCCAGCAGGGGGACGGCTTCCTACGAGCAGTACTTC. It encodes CASRGTASYEQYF.

This clonotype was seen ten or more times. This sequence joins TRBV30 and TRBJ2-7; no firm D call. Looked up from germline, CDR1 is GTSNPN and CDR2 is SVGIG (reference sequence). The CDR3 runs to 12 residues. The V gene lost 1 base and the J gene lost 3 bases, with 7 bases spanning the gap. In nucleotides, the CDR3 is TGTGCCTGGAGTGCACGGAGCTACGAGCAGTACTTC. Encoded protein: CAWSARSYEQYF.

This clonotype has a count of ten or more. This sequence joins TRBV6-4 and TRBJ2-1; the D gene is possibly TRBD2 (6 bases). This CDR3 comprises 13 residues. Germline V gene sequence: CDR1 MRHNA, CDR2 SNTAGT. V dropped 4 bases and J dropped 2 bases, with 6 bases sitting between them. CDR3 amino acids: CASSAGAYNEQFF. CDR3 coding DNA: TGTGCCAGCAGTGCGGGAGCCTACAATGAGCAGTTCTTC.

This clonotype showed up just a few times. V is TRBV29-1 and J is TRBJ1-2; 7 bases align to TRBD1. The CDR3 extends over 15 amino acids. Trimming cost V 8 bases and J 2 bases; bases outside gene matches: 14. Germline lookup yields CDR1 SQVTM and CDR2 ANQGSEA. The CDR3 region is CSTGGGGGLNYGYTF. CDR3 nucleotide sequence: TGCAGCACTGGGGGAGGGGGCGGCCTCAACTATGGCTACACCTTC.